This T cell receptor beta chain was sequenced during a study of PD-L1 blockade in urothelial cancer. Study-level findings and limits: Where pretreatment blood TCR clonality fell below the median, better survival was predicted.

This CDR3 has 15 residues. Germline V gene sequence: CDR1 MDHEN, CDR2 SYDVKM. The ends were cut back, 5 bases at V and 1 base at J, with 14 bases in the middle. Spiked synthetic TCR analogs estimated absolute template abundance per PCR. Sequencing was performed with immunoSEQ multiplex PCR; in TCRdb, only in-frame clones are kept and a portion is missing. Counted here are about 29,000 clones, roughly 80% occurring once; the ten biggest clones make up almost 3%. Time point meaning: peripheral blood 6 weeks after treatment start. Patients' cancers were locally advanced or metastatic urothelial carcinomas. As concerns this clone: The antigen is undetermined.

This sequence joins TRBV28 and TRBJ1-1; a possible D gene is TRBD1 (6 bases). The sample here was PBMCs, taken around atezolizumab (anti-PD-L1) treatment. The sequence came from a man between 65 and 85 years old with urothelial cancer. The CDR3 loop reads CASSRPGQQNTEAFF. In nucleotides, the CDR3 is TGTGCCAGCAGTCGACCCGGACAGCAGAACACTGAAGCTTTCTTT.